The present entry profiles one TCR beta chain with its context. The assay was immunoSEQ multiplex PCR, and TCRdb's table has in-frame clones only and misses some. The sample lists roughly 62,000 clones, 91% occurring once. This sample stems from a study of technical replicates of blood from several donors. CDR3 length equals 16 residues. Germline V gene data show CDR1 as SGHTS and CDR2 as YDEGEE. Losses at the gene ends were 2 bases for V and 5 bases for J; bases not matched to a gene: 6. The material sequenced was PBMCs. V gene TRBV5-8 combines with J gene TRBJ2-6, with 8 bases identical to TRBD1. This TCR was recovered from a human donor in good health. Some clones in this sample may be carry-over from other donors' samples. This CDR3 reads CASSLITGGWANVLTF. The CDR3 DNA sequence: TGTGCCAGCAGCTTAATCACAGGGGGATGGGCCAACGTCCTGACTTTC.